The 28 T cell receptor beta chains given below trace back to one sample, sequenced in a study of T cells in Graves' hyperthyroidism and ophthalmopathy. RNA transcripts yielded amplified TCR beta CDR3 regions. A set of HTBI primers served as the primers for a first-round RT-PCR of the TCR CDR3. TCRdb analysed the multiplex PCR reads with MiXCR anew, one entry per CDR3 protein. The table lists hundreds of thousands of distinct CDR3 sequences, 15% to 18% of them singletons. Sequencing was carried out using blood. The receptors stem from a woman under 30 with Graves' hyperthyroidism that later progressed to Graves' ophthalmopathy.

The CDR3: CATSGTGRFDEQFF. The CDR3 bases are TGTGCCACTTCCGGGACAGGGAGGTTCGATGAGCAGTTCTTC. The rearrangement uses TRBV15 and TRBJ2-1, with 9 bases aligning to TRBD1. This CDR3 has 14 amino acids. CDR1 is LNHNV, CDR2 YYDKDF, per germline (reference sequence). The J segment lost 8 bases and the V segment lost 9 bases, leaving 11 bases of the junction unmatched.

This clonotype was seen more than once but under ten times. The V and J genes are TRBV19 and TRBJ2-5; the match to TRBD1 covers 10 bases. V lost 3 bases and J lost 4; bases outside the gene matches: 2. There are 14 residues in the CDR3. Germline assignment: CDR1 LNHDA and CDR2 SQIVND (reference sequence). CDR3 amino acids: CASSIDRGRETQYF. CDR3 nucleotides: TGTGCCAGTAGTATCGACAGGGGGCGAGAGACCCAGTACTTC.

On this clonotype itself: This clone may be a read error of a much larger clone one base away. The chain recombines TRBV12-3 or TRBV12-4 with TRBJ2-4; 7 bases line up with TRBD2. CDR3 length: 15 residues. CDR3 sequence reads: CASSLSSGFKNMQYF. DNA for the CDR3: TGTGCCAGCAGTTTATCTAGCGGCTTCAAAAACATGCAGTACTTC.

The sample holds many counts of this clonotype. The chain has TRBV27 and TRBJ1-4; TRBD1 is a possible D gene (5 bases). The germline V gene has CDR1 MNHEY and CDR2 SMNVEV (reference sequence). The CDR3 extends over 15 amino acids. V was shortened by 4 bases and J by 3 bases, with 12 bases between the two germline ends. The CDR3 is CASSSQGSPNEKLFF. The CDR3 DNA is TGTGCCAGCAGTTCCCAGGGCAGCCCTAATGAAAAACTGTTTTTT.

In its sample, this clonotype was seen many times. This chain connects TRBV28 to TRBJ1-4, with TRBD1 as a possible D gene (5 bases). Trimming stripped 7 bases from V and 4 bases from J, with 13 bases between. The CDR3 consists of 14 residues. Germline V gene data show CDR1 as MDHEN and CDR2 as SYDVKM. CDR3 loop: CASIGETNNEKLFF. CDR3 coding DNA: TGTGCCAGCATAGGGGAAACCAATAATGAAAAACTGTTTTTT.

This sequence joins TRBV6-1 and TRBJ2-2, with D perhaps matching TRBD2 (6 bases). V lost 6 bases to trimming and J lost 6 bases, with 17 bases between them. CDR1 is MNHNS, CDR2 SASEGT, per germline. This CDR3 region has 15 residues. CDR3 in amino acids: CASSSSGLGAGELFF. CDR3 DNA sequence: TGTGCCAGCAGCTCAAGCGGGTTAGGGGCCGGGGAGCTGTTTTTT.

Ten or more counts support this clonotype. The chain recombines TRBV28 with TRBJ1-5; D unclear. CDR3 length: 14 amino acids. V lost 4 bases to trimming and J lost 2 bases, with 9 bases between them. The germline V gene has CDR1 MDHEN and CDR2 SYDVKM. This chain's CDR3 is CASSYGAGNQPQHF. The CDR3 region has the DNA TGTGCCAGCAGTTACGGTGCGGGCAATCAGCCCCAGCATTTT.

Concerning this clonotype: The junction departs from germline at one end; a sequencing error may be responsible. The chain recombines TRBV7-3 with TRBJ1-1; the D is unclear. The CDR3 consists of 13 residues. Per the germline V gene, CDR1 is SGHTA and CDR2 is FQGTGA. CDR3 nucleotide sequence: TGTGCCGGCAGCTTAGGTAGTGGCCCTGAAGCTTTCTTT. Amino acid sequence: CAGSLGSGPEAFF.

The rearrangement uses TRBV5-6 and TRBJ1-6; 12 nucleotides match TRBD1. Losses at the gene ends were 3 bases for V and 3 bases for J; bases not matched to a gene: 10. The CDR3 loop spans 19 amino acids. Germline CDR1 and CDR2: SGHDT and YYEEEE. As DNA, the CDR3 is TGTGCCAGCAGCTCAACCCGGGACAGGGGGCTCTTCTATAATTCACCCCTCCACTTT. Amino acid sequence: CASSSTRDRGLFYNSPLHF.

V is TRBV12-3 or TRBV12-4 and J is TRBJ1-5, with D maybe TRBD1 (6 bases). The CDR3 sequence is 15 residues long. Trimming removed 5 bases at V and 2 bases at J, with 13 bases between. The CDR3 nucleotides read TGTGCCAGCAGTCGGTCAGGGGAGGGCAATCAGCCCCAGCATTTT. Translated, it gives CASSRSGEGNQPQHF.

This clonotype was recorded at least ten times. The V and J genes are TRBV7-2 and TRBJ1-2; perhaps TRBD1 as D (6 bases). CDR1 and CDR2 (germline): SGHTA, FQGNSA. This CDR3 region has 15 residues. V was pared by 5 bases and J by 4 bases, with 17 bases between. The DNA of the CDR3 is TGTGCCAGCAGCCCCAAGACAGGAGACACCTATGGCTACACCTTC. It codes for CASSPKTGDTYGYTF.

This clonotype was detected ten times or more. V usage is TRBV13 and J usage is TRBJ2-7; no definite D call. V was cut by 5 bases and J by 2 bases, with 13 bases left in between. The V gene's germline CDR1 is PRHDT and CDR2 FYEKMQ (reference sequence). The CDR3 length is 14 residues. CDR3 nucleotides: TGTGCCAGCAGCACACGGACGGCGGCCTACGAGCAGTACTTC. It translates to CASSTRTAAYEQYF.

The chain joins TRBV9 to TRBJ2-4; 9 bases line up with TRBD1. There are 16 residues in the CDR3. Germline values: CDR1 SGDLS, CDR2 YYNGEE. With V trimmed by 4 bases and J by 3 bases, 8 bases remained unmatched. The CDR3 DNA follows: TGTGCCAGCAGCCACGGGACAGGGTTGAGCAAAAACATTCAGTACTTC. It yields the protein CASSHGTGLSKNIQYF.

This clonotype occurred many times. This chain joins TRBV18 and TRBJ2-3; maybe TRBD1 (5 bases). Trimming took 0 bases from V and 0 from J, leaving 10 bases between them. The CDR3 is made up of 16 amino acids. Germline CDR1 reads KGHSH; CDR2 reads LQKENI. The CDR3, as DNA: TGTGCCAGCTCACCACCGCAGGGTTATAGCACAGATACGCAGTATTTT. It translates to CASSPPQGYSTDTQYF.

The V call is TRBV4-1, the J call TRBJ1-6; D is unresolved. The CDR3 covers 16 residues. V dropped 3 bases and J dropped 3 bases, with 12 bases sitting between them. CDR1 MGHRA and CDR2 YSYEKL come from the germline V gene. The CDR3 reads CASSHVKGHYNSPLHF. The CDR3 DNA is TGCGCCAGCAGCCACGTCAAAGGGCACTATAATTCACCCCTCCACTTT.

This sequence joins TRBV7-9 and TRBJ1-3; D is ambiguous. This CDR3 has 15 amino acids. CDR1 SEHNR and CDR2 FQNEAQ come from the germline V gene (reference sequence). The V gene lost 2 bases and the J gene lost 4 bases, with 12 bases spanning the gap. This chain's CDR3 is CASSLILSPGNTIYF. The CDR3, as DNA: TGTGCCAGCAGCTTAATCCTTTCCCCAGGAAACACCATATATTTT.

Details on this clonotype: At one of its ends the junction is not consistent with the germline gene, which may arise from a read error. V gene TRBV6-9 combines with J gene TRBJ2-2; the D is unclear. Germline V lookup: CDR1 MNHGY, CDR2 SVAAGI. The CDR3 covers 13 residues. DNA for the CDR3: TGTACCAGCAGTTACTCGAATACTGGGGAGCTGTTTTTT. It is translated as CTSSYSNTGELFF.

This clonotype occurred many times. CDR3 sequence (DNA): TGTGCCAGCAGCCGACAGGGTTTTAACTATGGCTACACCTTC. Protein product: CASSRQGFNYGYTF. This rearrangement joins TRBV7-2 to TRBJ1-2; 7 bases are a match to TRBD1. Germline V gives CDR1 SGHTA, CDR2 FQGNSA. The CDR3 covers 14 residues. V was pared by 5 bases and J by 1 base, with 4 bases of the junction left unmatched.

The chain's CDR3 is CASSYAGQGVGKTGELFF. The CDR3 coding sequence is TGTGCCAGCAGTTACGCGGGACAGGGGGTAGGAAAGACCGGGGAGCTGTTTTTT. The chain is built from TRBV6-1 and TRBJ2-2; 11 bases line up with TRBD1. Germline values: CDR1 MNHNS, CDR2 SASEGT. With 5 bases clipped from V and 5 bases from J, the junction kept 13 bases outside the gene matches. This CDR3 contains 18 residues.

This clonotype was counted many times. Here the CDR3 DNA reads TGTGCCAGCAGTGAAGGTCCCAACGCCTTCTACAATGAGCAGTTCTTC. Residues: CASSEGPNAFYNEQFF. The rearrangement links TRBV2 to TRBJ2-1, with D uncertain. This CDR3 contains 16 residues. Between the trimmed V and J ends, which lost 1 base and 3 bases, there was a span of 13 bases. CDR1 SNHLY and CDR2 FYNNEI come from the germline V gene.

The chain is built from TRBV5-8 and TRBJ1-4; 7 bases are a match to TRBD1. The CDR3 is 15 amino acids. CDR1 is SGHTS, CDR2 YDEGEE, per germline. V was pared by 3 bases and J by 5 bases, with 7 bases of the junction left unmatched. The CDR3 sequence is CASSSKGAFNEKLFF. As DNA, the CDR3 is TGTGCCAGCAGCTCGAAGGGGGCGTTCAATGAAAAACTGTTTTTT. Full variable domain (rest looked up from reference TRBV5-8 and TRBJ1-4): EAGVTQSPTHLIKTRGQQATLRCSPISGHTSVYWYQQALGLGLQFLLWYDEGEERNRGNFPPRFSGRQFPNYSSELNVNALELEDSALYLCASSSKGAFNEKLFFGSGTQLSVL.

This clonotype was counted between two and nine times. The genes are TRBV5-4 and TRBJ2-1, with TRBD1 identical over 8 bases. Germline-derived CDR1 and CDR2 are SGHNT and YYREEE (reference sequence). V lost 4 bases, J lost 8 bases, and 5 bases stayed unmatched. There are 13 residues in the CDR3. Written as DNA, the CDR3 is TGTGCCAGCAGCCTACAGGGGGGTGATGAGCAGTTCTTC. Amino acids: CASSLQGGDEQFF.

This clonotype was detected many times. The chain's CDR3 is CASSPATSGSPYEQYF. For the CDR3, the DNA is TGTGCCAGCAGTCCTGCGACTAGCGGGAGCCCCTACGAGCAGTACTTC. The rearrangement uses TRBV12-3 or TRBV12-4 and TRBJ2-7, with 12 positions matching TRBD2. V lost 5 bases and J lost 2; bases outside the gene matches: 7. This CDR3 contains 16 residues.

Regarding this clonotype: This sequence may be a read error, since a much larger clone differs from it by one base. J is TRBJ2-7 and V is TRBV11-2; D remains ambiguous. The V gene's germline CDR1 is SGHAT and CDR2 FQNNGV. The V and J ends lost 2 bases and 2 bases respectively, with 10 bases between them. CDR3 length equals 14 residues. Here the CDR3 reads CASSLIDFTYEQYF. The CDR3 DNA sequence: TGTGCCAGCAGCTTAATTGACTTTACCTACGAGCAGTACTTC.

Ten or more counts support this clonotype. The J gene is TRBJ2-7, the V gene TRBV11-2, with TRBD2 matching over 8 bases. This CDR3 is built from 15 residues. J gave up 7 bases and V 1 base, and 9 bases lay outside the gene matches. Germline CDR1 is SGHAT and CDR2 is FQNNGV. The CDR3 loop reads CASSLGAGGHSEQYF. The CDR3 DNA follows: TGTGCCAGCAGCTTAGGGGCGGGAGGTCACTCGGAGCAGTACTTC. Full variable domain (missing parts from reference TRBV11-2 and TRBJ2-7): EAGVAQSPRYKIIEKRQSVAFWCNPISGHATLYWYQQILGQGPKLLIQFQNNGVVDDSQLPKDRFSAERLKGVDSTLKIQPAKLEDSAVYLCASSLGAGGHSEQYFGPGTRLTVT.

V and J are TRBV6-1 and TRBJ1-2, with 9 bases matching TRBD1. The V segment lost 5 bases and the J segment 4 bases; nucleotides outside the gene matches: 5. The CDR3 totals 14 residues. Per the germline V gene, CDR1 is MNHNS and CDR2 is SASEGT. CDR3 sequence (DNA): TGTGCCAGCAGTCCCCGGGACAGGGTCTATGGCTACACCTTC. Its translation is CASSPRDRVYGYTF.

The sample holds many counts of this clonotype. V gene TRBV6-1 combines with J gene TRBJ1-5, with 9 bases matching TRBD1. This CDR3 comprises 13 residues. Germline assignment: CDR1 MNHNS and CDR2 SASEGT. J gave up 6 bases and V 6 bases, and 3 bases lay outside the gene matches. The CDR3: CASSRTGVQPQHF. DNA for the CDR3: TGTGCCAGCAGCCGGACAGGGGTTCAGCCCCAGCATTTT.

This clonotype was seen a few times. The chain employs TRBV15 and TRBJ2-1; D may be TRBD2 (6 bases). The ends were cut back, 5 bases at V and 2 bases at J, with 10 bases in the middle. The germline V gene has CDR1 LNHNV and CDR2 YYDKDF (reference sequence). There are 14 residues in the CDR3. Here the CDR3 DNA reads TGTGCCACCAGCGCCTGGGGGGCCTACAATGAGCAGTTCTTC. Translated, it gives CATSAWGAYNEQFF.